These T cell receptor beta chains were read from a single sample in a study of T cells in Graves' hyperthyroidism and ophthalmopathy. TCRdb reprocessed the multiplex PCR reads via MiXCR and lists one record per CDR3 protein. This table holds about 320,000 distinct CDR3 sequences, roughly 15% found once. The sequencing sample was made of blood. The receptors stem from a young man with Graves' hyperthyroidism. Both conserved end residues are part of each CDR3. A D gene is named only where the DNA matches it firmly. The size of a clone is reported for some rows only, either as once, few or many, or as a class for expanded clones.

clone size	CDR3 length	V gene	D gene	J gene	CDR3 DNA	CDR3 protein
few	13	TRBV5-1	.	TRBJ2-2	TGCGCCAGCAGCCAGGACCAGACCGGGGAGCTGTTTTTT	CASSQDQTGELFF
.	12	TRBV19	.	TRBJ1-1	TGTGCCAGTAGTATTGGGGAGACTGAAGCTTTCTTT	CASSIGETEAFF
many	16	TRBV2	.	TRBJ2-7	TGTGCCAGCAGTTCCTTAGAGGGTAGCGGCCTATACGAGCAGTACTTC	CASSSLEGSGLYEQYF
few	16	TRBV2	.	TRBJ2-3	TGTGCCAGTTCTACGGGGACCGGCCGGGGGACAGATACGCAGTATTTT	CASSTGTGRGTDTQYF
few	14	TRBV5-1	TRBD1	TRBJ1-6	TGCGCCAGCAGCTCGACAGGGATCGATTCACCCCTCCACTTT	CASSSTGIDSPLHF
.	19	TRBV18	TRBD2	TRBJ2-5	TGTGCCAGCTCACCACCCAGGGGCAAGGTTAGCGGGAGTCAAGAGACCCAGTACTTC	CASSPPRGKVSGSQETQYF
.	15	TRBV6-5	.	TRBJ1-5	TGTGCCAGCAGTTACTCGGGGGGGGGGGATCAGCCCCAGCATTTT	CASSYSGGGDQPQHF
.	14	TRBV10-3	TRBD1	TRBJ2-7	TGTGCCATCAGTGAGGACAGGGGTAAGAGCGAGCAGTACTTC	CAISEDRGKSEQYF
.	11	TRBV5-1	.	TRBJ2-3	TGCGCCAGCAGCATGGACCGCCGGCAGTATTTT	CASSMDRRQYF
many	14	TRBV5-1	.	TRBJ2-1	TGCGCCAGCAGCTTGGGTAGGAATGATTATGAGCAGTTCTTC	CASSLGRNDYEQFF
.	14	TRBV3-1	.	TRBJ2-7	TGTGCCAGCAGCCCAGGACTGGGAATAAAGGAGCAGTACTTC	CASSPGLGIKEQYF
many	15	TRBV12-3/TRBV12-4	.	TRBJ2-7	TGTGCCAGCAGTTTTGGGGGAGTCAGCTCCTACGAGCAGTACTTC	CASSFGGVSSYEQYF
.	14	TRBV20-1	TRBD2	TRBJ2-4	TGCAGTGCTATACCCGGGAGGGCAAAAAACATTCAGTACTTC	CSAIPGRAKNIQYF
many	15	TRBV29-1	.	TRBJ2-7	TGCAGCGTTGAAGGGTCAGGGTCACCTGGCTACGAGCAGTACTTC	CSVEGSGSPGYEQYF
many	15	TRBV12-3/TRBV12-4	TRBD2	TRBJ2-5	TGTGCCAGCAGCATCACTAGCGGAGGGGAGAAGACCCAGTACTTC	CASSITSGGEKTQYF
.	13	TRBV3-1	.	TRBJ2-1	TGTGCCAGCAGCCAAGTTACCTACAATGAGCAGTTCTTC	CASSQVTYNEQFF